A single TCR beta chain is shown here with its context. The sample's treatment: some 19 received Ad26.COV2.S at low or high dose, single or two shots; roughly 5 received placebo; per-sample allocation not given. Each sample was drawn 63 days after the first injection (of vaccine or placebo). The donor's status was that of an adult aged 18-55 years in Boston. The V gene lost 1 base and the J gene lost 2 bases, with 16 bases spanning the gap. CDR3 length equals 17 residues. The germline CDR1 and CDR2 sequences are SGHTA and FQGNSA. Clones were read by immunoSEQ multiplex PCR, and TCRdb kept only the in-frame ones, dropping some. The sample consists of 300,000 to 350,000 clones, 75% to 90% of them appearing once. The entry originates in a study of Ad26.COV2.S vaccination and SARS-CoV-2 variants. Study background: Recipients of Ad26.COV2.S got it intramuscularly, once or twice 56 days apart.

This receptor was obtained from a person aged 18 to 65 who received the Ad26.COV2.S COVID-19 vaccine or a placebo. The rearrangement links TRBV7-2 to TRBJ2-3; unclear D gene. The source material was peripheral blood, sampled in a trial of Ad26.COV2.S vaccine versus placebo. The CDR3 DNA is TGTGCCAGCAGCTTAGGAGCTAACAGTTTGAACACAGATACGCAGTATTTT. Its translation: CASSLGANSLNTDTQYF. Variable domain in full (rest from reference TRBV7-2 and TRBJ2-3): GAGVSQSPSNKVTEKGKDVELRCDPISGHTALYWYRQSLGQGLEFLIYFQGNSAPDKSGLPSDRFSAERTGGSVSTLTIQRTQQEDSAVYLCASSLGANSLNTDTQYFGPGTRLTVL.